The clone carrying this TCR beta chain has at least ten counts. Antigen specificity is unknown. This entry comes from a study of T-cell memory formation after mild COVID-19. Whole-study findings and limits: Shrinking CD4+ clones were chiefly CM and EM; CD8+ ones were chiefly EMRA. The study found balanced CD4/CD8 in clones contracting day 15 to 85 and a CD4+ lean in later expanders.

A 5'RACE reaction primed in the constant segment made cDNA libraries of TCR alpha and TCR beta, and these carried sample barcodes and UMIs. TCRdb used MiXCR to reprocess the 5' RACE reads, holding one entry per CDR3 protein. Of about 470,000 distinct CDR3 sequences in the sample, roughly 18% were seen once. The origin of this receptor is an adult woman who had mild COVID-19 (a few samples of this study predate the infection). Cell type and time point are not known. Specimen: PBMCs or a T cell subset sorted from them (not recorded which).

CDR3 region: CASSLVRARAGGLETQYF. CDR3 DNA: TGTGCCAGCAGCTTAGTGAGGGCACGAGCGGGAGGCTTAGAGACCCAGTACTTC. This chain joins TRBV7-6 and TRBJ2-5, with TRBD2 matching over 9 bases. This CDR3 spans 18 amino acids. Germline CDR1 is SGHVS and CDR2 is FNYEAQ. Germline trimming cut 1 base from V and 4 bases from J; bases unmatched to any gene: 13.